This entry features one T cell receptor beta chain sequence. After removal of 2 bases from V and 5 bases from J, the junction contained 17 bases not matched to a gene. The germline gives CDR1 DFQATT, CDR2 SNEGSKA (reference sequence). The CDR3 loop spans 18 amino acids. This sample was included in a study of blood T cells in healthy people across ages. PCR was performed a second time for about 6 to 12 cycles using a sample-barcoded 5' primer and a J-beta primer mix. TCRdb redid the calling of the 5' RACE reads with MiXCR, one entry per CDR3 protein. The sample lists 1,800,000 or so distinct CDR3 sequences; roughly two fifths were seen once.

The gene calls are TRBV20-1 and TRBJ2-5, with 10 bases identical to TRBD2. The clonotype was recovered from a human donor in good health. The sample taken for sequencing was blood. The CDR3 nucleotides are TGCAGTGCTAGATCTCGGCTAGCGGGGGCCCTAATCGGGGAGACCCAGTACTTC. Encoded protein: CSARSRLAGALIGETQYF.